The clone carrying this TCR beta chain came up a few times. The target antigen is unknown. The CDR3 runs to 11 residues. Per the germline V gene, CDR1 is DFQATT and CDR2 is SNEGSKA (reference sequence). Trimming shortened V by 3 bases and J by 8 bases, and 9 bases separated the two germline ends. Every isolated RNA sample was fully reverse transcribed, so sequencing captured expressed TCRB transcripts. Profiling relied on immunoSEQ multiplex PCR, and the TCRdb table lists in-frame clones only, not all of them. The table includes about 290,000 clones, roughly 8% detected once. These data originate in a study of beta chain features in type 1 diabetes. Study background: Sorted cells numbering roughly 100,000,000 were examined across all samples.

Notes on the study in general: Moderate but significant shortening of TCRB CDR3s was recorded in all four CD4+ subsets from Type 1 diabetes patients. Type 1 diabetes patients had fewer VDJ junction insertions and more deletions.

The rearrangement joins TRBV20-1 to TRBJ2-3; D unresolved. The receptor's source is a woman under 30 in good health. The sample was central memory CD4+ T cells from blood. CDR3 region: CSASFGVTQYF. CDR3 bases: TGCAGTGCTAGCTTCGGTGTTACGCAGTATTTT.